The table lists the clone carrying this TCR beta chain with a few counts. The antigen remains undetermined. TCRdb fed the 5' RACE reads into MiXCR, producing one record per CDR3 protein. The sample contains under 250,000 distinct CDR3 sequences, around a tenth of which appear only once. The data belong to a study of T-cell memory formation after mild COVID-19. Turning to the study itself: TCR clusters were mostly donor specific. Study-wide results and caveats: Unconfirmed was the SARS-CoV-2 specificity of second-wave clones that peaked on day 37. Those CD4+ clones that contracted were mainly in CM and EM (CD8+ ones in EMRA).

Trimming stripped 7 bases from V and 6 bases from J, with 14 bases between. This CDR3 spans 13 amino acids. The sequenced sample consisted of PBMCs or a T cell subset sorted from them (not recorded which). V usage is TRBV12-3 or TRBV12-4 and J usage is TRBJ2-3, with D perhaps TRBD2 (5 bases). The clonotype originates from a man aged 18 to 29 who had mild COVID-19 (a few samples of this study predate the infection). Cell type and time point are not known. The CDR3 nucleotides are TGTGCCAGCAAACTAGGGCGGTTTGATACGCAGTATTTT. It yields the protein CASKLGRFDTQYF.